This T cell receptor (beta chain) appears in the sequencing data of a study of shared clonotypes between healthy human individuals. V was shortened by 4 bases and J by 6 bases, with 9 bases between the two germline ends. Germline V lookup: CDR1 SQVTM, CDR2 ANQGSEA. CDR3 size: 11 residues. Regarding this clone: Its specificity is unknown.

Study donors comprised healthy, HIV-negative adults devoid of recent acute infection or vaccination. Findings and limits, study-wide: Across subsets, estimated richness was generally greater for naive than for memory populations. Rarefaction analysis demonstrated incomplete sorted-subset sequencing notwithstanding large depth. The authors expected sequencing depth to affect clonotype sharing among donors.

The assay was immunoSEQ multiplex PCR, and TCRdb's table has in-frame clones only and misses some. The repertoire holds some 1 million clones, with approximately 76% as singletons. The sequenced material came from memory CD4+ T cells sorted from blood. As for subset: CD45RA-negative fraction. The chain is built from TRBV29-1 and TRBJ1-2, with D maybe TRBD1 (5 bases). This TCR came from a man between 18 and 35 years old in good health. The CDR3 is CSVAGGDGYTF. The CDR3, as DNA: TGCAGCGTTGCCGGGGGGGATGGCTACACCTTC.